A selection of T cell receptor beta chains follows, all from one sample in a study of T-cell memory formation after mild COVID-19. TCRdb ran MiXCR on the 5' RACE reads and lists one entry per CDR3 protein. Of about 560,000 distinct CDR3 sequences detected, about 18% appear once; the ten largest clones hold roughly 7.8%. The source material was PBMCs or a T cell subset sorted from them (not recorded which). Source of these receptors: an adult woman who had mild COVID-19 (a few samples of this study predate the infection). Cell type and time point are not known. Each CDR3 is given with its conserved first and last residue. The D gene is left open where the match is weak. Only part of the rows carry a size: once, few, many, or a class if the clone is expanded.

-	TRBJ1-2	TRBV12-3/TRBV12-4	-	TGTGCCAGCACCTCAACAGGGAGGGTGGAGGGCTACACCTTC	CASTSTGRVEGYTF
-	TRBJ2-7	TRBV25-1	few	TGTGCCAGCAGTGAATCACGGAGCTCCTACGAGCAGTACTTC	CASSESRSSYEQYF
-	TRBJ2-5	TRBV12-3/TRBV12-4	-	TGTGCCAGCAACAGTAGGTGGGACCTGCCCAAGGAGACCCAGTACTTC	CASNSRWDLPKETQYF
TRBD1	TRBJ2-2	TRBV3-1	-	TGTGCCAGCAGCCGCGAGGGGGCAATCGCCGGGGAGCTGTTTTTT	CASSREGAIAGELFF
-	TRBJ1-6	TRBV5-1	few	TGCGCCAGCAGCTTGGGAGGCAGGAGCTCCTATAATTCACCCCTCCACTTT	CASSLGGRSSYNSPLHF
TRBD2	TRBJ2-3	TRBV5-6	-	TGTGCCAGCAGCCGGGGGGGATGGGCAGATACGCAGTATTTT	CASSRGGWADTQYF
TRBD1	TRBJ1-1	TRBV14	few	TGTGCCAGCAGCCAAGATCTAGGACAGGTCAACACTGAAGCTTTCTTT	CASSQDLGQVNTEAFF
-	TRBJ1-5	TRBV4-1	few	TGCGCCAGCAGCCAAGATAACAGCCCCAATCAGCCCCAGCATTTT	CASSQDNSPNQPQHF
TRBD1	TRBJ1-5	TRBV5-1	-	TGCGCCAGCAGCTTTAAACCTACAGGGGGGGGCAATCAGCCCCAGCATTTT	CASSFKPTGGGNQPQHF
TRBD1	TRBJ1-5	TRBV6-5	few	TGTGCCAGCAGTTCCACGACAGGGGCCCTTCGAGGACAGCCCCAGCATTTT	CASSSTTGALRGQPQHF
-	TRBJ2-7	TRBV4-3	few	TGCGCCAGCAGCCAAGATAGGGACGGCAGGCTCTACGAGCAGTACTTC	CASSQDRDGRLYEQYF
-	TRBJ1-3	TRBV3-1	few	TGTGCCAGCAGCCAACCCGGGACGCATGGAAACACCATATATTTT	CASSQPGTHGNTIYF
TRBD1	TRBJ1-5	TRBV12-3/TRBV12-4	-	TGTGCCAGCAGCTTACAGGGGAAGGCCTTCCGCAATCAGCCCCAGCATTTT	CASSLQGKAFRNQPQHF
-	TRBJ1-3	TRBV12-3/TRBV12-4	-	TGTGCCAGCAGTTTGATCCCTGGTTCTGGAAACACCATATATTTT	CASSLIPGSGNTIYF
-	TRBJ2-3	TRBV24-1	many	TGTGCCACCAGTGAATCAGGGGGGCCGACAGATACGCAGTATTTT	CATSESGGPTDTQYF
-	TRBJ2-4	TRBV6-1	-	TGTGCCAGCAGTGACCTTCACGGGGGGCCGGACATTCAGTACTTC	CASSDLHGGPDIQYF
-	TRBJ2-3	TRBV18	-	TGTGCCAGCTCACCACCGTCGGTAGGCACAGATACGCAGTATTTT	CASSPPSVGTDTQYF
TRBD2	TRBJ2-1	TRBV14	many	TGTGCCAGCAGCCACTACTCTGGACTAGCGGGAGTCAATGAGCAGTTCTTC	CASSHYSGLAGVNEQFF
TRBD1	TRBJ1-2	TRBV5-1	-	TGCGCCAGCAGCTGGAACCGGGACAGGGGTAACTATGGCTACACCTTC	CASSWNRDRGNYGYTF
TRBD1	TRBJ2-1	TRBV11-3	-	TGTGCCAGCTTACGGACAGGGGCGGACAATGAGCAGTTCTTC	CASLRTGADNEQFF
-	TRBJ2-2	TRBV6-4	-	TGTGCCAGCAGCCACAGGGTGAACACCGGGGAGCTGTTTTTT	CASSHRVNTGELFF
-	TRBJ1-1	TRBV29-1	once	TGCAGCGCCGGGGACACTGAAGCTTTCTTT	CSAGDTEAFF
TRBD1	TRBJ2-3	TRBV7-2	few	TGTGCCAGCAGCTCCGAAAGGGGGCTATATGAGCCAGATACGCAGTATTTT	CASSSERGLYEPDTQYF
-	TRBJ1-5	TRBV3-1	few	TGTGCCAGCAGCCAAGTTGGGGGTCAGCCCCAGCATTTT	CASSQVGGQPQHF
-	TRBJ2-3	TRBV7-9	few	TGTGCCAGCAGCTTACGTCCCTCGGGCAGGGTCCTGCTCGATACGCAGTATTTT	CASSLRPSGRVLLDTQYF
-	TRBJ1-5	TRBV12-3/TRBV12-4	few	TGTGCCAGCAAACAGACTTTCAATCAGCCCCAGCATTTT	CASKQTFNQPQHF
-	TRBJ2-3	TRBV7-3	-	TGTGCCAGCAGCTTATACCGGGGAACAGATACGCAGTATTTT	CASSLYRGTDTQYF